The T cell receptor beta chain described here comes from a study of identical twins. Unique molecular identifiers were present on cDNA, and template switching added a universal primer site. TCRdb reprocessed the 5' RACE reads via MiXCR and lists one record per CDR3 protein. The profile shows roughly 720,000 distinct CDR3 sequences, approximately 18% of them singletons. This sample was also put to use in a study of T cells expressing NK-cell markers.

Material for sequencing was PBMCs. The receptor was isolated from a woman aged 18-29 years in good health.

Here the CDR3 DNA reads TGTGCCAGCATTACAGGGGGTGAGCAGTTCTTC. Translated, it gives CASITGGEQFF. The chain combines TRBV7-2 with TRBJ2-1, with 8 bases lining up with TRBD1. The CDR3 is made up of 11 amino acids. The junction had 2 bases not matched to a gene; V was cut back by 7 bases and J by 9 bases. The germline V gene encodes CDR1 SGHTA and CDR2 FQGNSA.